These 25 T cell receptor beta chains were sequenced from one sample in a study of T cell responses to AZD1222 COVID-19 vaccine. Sequenced by immunoSEQ multiplex PCR; TCRdb stores in-frame clones only, minus some. The table records 130,000 or so clones, about 90% of them present only once. Sequenced here: peripheral blood, sampled 28 days after the second dose of the MenACWY control vaccine. The receptor source for this set is an adult who received the MenACWY meningococcal vaccine as a control.

The rearrangement links TRBV2 to TRBJ1-3; maybe TRBD1 (6 bases). Trimming shortened V by 4 bases and J by 0 bases, and 13 bases separated the two germline ends. The CDR3 length is 16 residues. CDR1 SNHLY and CDR2 FYNNEI come from the germline V gene. The CDR3 sequence is CASSARRGNSGNTIYF. CDR3 nucleotides: TGTGCCAGCAGTGCGCGTAGGGGGAACTCTGGAAACACCATATATTTT. Using reference TRBV2 and TRBJ1-3 for the parts outside the CDR3, the full variable domain is EPEVTQTPSHQVTQMGQEVILRCVPISNHLYFYWYRQILGQKVEFLVSFYNNEISEKSEIFDDQFSVERPDGSNFTLKIRSTKLEDSAMYFCASSARRGNSGNTIYFGEGSWLTVV.

This chain connects TRBV27 to TRBJ2-1; 9 nucleotides match TRBD1. The junction had 10 bases not matched to a gene; V was cut back by 5 bases and J by 8 bases. Germline lookup yields CDR1 MNHEY and CDR2 SMNVEV (reference sequence). The CDR3 loop spans 15 amino acids. CDR3 nucleotides: TGTGCCAGCAGTCTCCGGGACAGGGATCTGCATGAGCAGTTCTTC. Its protein is CASSLRDRDLHEQFF.

The chain links TRBV7-2 to TRBJ1-3; TRBD1 agrees at 10 bases. Trimming at V came to 5 bases and at J to 3 bases, leaving 10 bases not matched to a gene. This CDR3 spans 17 amino acids. Germline V CDR1 and CDR2: SGHTA, FQGNSA. The CDR3 DNA is TGTGCCAGCAGCCCCGGGACAGGGGAGGGTGATGGAAACACCATATATTTT. Protein sequence: CASSPGTGEGDGNTIYF.

CDR3 nucleotides: TGTGCCAGTAGTAGAGGACAAGGAGCCGGAAACACCATATATTTT. The encoded protein is CASSRGQGAGNTIYF. This chain links TRBV19 with TRBJ1-3, with D possibly matching TRBD1 (5 bases). With 4 bases removed from V and 4 bases from J, the gap between germline ends came to 14 bases. The CDR3 contains 15 residues. The germline CDR1 and CDR2 sequences are LNHDA and SQIVND (reference sequence). Based on the CDR3 plus reference TRBV19 and TRBJ1-3, the full variable domain is DGGITQSPKYLFRKEGQNVTLSCEQNLNHDAMYWYRQDPGQGLRLIYYSQIVNDFQKGDIAEGYSVSREKKESFPLTVTSAQKNPTAFYLCASSRGQGAGNTIYFGEGSWLTVV.

The rearrangement links TRBV28 to TRBJ1-5; D unclear. Trimming pared 6 bases from V and 11 bases from J, leaving 23 bases between. Germline V gene sequence: CDR1 MDHEN, CDR2 SYDVKM. The CDR3 is made up of 15 amino acids. CDR3 sequence: CASSSGEGPFSAQHF. CDR3 nucleotides: TGTGCCAGCAGCTCCGGGGAGGGCCCCTTTTCGGCCCAGCATTTT.

V usage is TRBV28 and J usage is TRBJ1-2; possible D gene TRBD1, 6 bases. Germline assignment: CDR1 MDHEN and CDR2 SYDVKM. This CDR3 contains 14 residues. Trimming stripped 2 bases from V and 3 bases from J, with 10 bases between. The chain's CDR3 is CASSLGGRDYGYTF. The CDR3 DNA sequence: TGTGCCAGCAGTTTAGGGGGGCGCGACTATGGCTACACCTTC.

The chain carries TRBV4-3 and TRBJ2-7; tentatively, D is TRBD1 (5 bases). The germline V gene has CDR1 LGHNA and CDR2 YSLEER. Trimming stripped 4 bases from V and 2 bases from J, with 24 bases between. CDR3 length equals 18 residues. DNA of the CDR3: TGCGCCAGCAGCCTAAAGATTTTTATCGTAAGGGGTACCTACGAGCAGTACTTC. Encoded protein: CASSLKIFIVRGTYEQYF.

In this sample, this clone turned up once. This sequence joins TRBV3-1 (or the pseudogene TRBV3-2) and TRBJ2-5, with unresolved D. The length of the CDR3 is 12 residues. Germline CDR1 is LGHDT and CDR2 is YNNKEL (reference sequence). Trimming shortened V by 5 bases and J by 0 bases, and 4 bases separated the two germline ends. The CDR3 loop is CASSIYQETQYF. Here the CDR3 DNA reads TGTGCCAGCAGCATTTACCAAGAGACCCAGTACTTC.

V gene TRBV7-2 combines with J gene TRBJ2-7; D is unclear. This CDR3 is built from 14 residues. Germline V lookup: CDR1 SGHTA, CDR2 FQGNSA. V lost 1 base and J 3 bases, leaving 10 bases between the germline ends. CDR3 in DNA: TGTGCCAGCAGCTTAGACGTAGCCGGCTACGAGCAGTACTTC. It is translated as CASSLDVAGYEQYF.

This clone was seen once. The rearrangement uses TRBV19 and TRBJ1-3, with no clear D. V lost 5 bases, J lost 8 bases, and 10 bases lay in between. Germline values: CDR1 LNHDA, CDR2 SQIVND (reference sequence). The CDR3 is made up of 12 amino acids. The CDR3 loop is CASSQGLHTIYF. The CDR3 nucleotides are TGTGCCAGTAGTCAAGGGCTTCACACCATATATTTT.

This clone was found a few times. This rearrangement joins TRBV19 to TRBJ1-1; no reliable D call. Trimming stripped 5 bases from V and 5 bases from J, with 12 bases between. The CDR3 covers 13 residues. Germline CDR1 LNHDA, CDR2 SQIVND (reference sequence). The CDR3 reads CASSGEDRTEAFF. CDR3 bases: TGTGCCAGTAGTGGGGAGGATAGGACTGAAGCTTTCTTT.

The V call is TRBV20-1, the J call TRBJ2-5; D tentatively fits TRBD1 or TRBD2 (5 bases each). CDR3 size: 15 residues. The germline gives CDR1 DFQATT, CDR2 SNEGSKA (reference sequence). Between the trimmed V and J ends, which lost 3 bases and 10 bases, there was a span of 24 bases. CDR3 protein: CSASYVVGTVRVQYF. The DNA for the CDR3 is TGCAGTGCTAGTTACGTAGTAGGGACGGTAAGGGTCCAGTACTTC.

The chain uses TRBV28 and TRBJ1-2, with D possibly TRBD1 on 5 matching bases. The germline V gene has CDR1 MDHEN and CDR2 SYDVKM. The CDR3 contains 14 residues. The V end lost 6 bases, the J end lost 0 bases, and 11 bases lay between the germline ends. CDR3 nucleotides: TGTGCCAGCAGGCTACAGGCCTCTAACTATGGCTACACCTTC. This gives the protein CASRLQASNYGYTF.

The chain has TRBV19 and TRBJ2-2; no reliable D call. The CDR3 spans 15 residues. V was trimmed by 3 bases and J by 3 bases, leaving 11 bases between them. CDR1 and CDR2 from the germline V gene are LNHDA and SQIVND (reference sequence). CDR3 protein: CASSIGDFDTGELFF. CDR3 sequence (DNA): TGTGCCAGTAGTATTGGGGATTTCGACACCGGGGAGCTGTTTTTT.

The chain combines TRBV11-3 with TRBJ2-2; TRBD2 aligns across 7 bases. Germline CDR1 and CDR2: SGHNT and YENEEA. V was pared by 5 bases and J by 7 bases, with 4 bases of the junction left unmatched. The CDR3 totals 13 residues. CDR3 sequence reads: CASSRGEGGELFF. Written as DNA, the CDR3 is TGTGCCAGCAGCCGGGGGGAAGGCGGGGAGCTGTTTTTT.

The V and J genes are TRBV21-1 and TRBJ2-7; TRBD2 is the table's D call and was not checked against the DNA. TRBV21-1 is reported as a pseudogene. The CDR3 is 21 amino acids. The CDR3 reads CASSRKVGPGLTKGGPYEQYF. CDR3 bases: TGTGCCAGCAGCCGGAAAGTGGGTCCGGGACTAACTAAAGGAGGCCCCTACGAGCAGTACTTC.

The chain has TRBV5-1 and TRBJ2-3; TRBD2 matches at 9 bases. V shed 0 bases and J 2 bases; nucleotides not matched to a gene: 4. CDR3 length: 16 residues. Germline CDR1 is SGHRS and CDR2 is YFSETQ. CDR3 DNA sequence: TGCGCCAGCAGCTTGGTTCTAGCGGGGCCCACAGATACGCAGTATTTT. It specifies CASSLVLAGPTDTQYF. Variable domain in full (rest from reference TRBV5-1 and TRBJ2-3): KAGVTQTPRYLIKTRGQQVTLSCSPISGHRSVSWYQQTPGQGLQFLFEYFSETQRNKGNFPGRFSGRQFSNSRSEMNVSTLELGDSALYLCASSLVLAGPTDTQYFGPGTRLTVL.

This chain links TRBV28 with TRBJ2-1; D perhaps matches TRBD2 (6 bases). Trimming stripped 5 bases from V and 2 bases from J, with 19 bases between. From germline, CDR1 is MDHEN and CDR2 SYDVKM. The length of the CDR3 is 17 residues. The CDR3 DNA is TGTGCCAGCAGTCCCGCGGATGTCGCGGGACCCTACAATGAGCAGTTCTTC. Amino acids: CASSPADVAGPYNEQFF.

V and J are TRBV6-5 and TRBJ2-7; a possible D gene is TRBD1 (5 bases). V was trimmed by 6 bases and J by 0 bases, leaving 9 bases between them. Germline V gene sequence: CDR1 MNHEY, CDR2 SVGAGI. The CDR3 is 13 residues long. CDR3 in amino acids: CASRADSSYEQYF. CDR3 bases: TGTGCCAGCAGGGCAGACAGCTCCTACGAGCAGTACTTC.

The V call is TRBV18, the J call TRBJ1-3, with D tentatively TRBD1 (5 bases). The V gene lost 0 bases and the J gene lost 0 bases, with 9 bases spanning the gap. The CDR3 extends over 16 amino acids. Germline lookup yields CDR1 KGHSH and CDR2 LQKENI. CDR3 DNA sequence: TGTGCCAGCTCACCACCTGCAGGGCTCTCTGGAAACACCATATATTTT. It specifies CASSPPAGLSGNTIYF.

This clone showed up just once. The J gene is TRBJ1-2, the V gene TRBV9; TRBD1 might be the D (6 bases). From germline, CDR1 is SGDLS and CDR2 YYNGEE. V was clipped by 2 bases and J by 1 base, with 12 bases between them. The CDR3 extends over 15 amino acids. In DNA, the CDR3 is TGTGCCAGCAGCGTTTCCGGGACACTTAACTATGGCTACACCTTC. It specifies CASSVSGTLNYGYTF.

The genes are TRBV29-1 and TRBJ1-2; TRBD1 might be the D (5 bases). Trimming removed 3 bases at V and 6 bases at J, with 17 bases between. The CDR3 is made up of 14 amino acids. Germline V lookup: CDR1 SQVTM, CDR2 ANQGSEA. The CDR3 protein is CSVDRQTIRDGYTF. For the CDR3, the DNA is TGCAGCGTTGACCGACAGACTATAAGGGATGGCTACACCTTC.

This sequence joins TRBV25-1 and TRBJ2-1, with D possibly being TRBD2 (5 bases). The germline V gene encodes CDR1 MGHDK and CDR2 SYGVNS. The CDR3 is 14 residues long. V shed 6 bases and J shed 0 bases, with 9 bases lying between them. The CDR3 sequence is CASSSGSSYNEQFF. The CDR3 DNA reads as TGTGCCAGCAGCAGCGGTAGCTCCTACAATGAGCAGTTCTTC.

The chain has TRBV7-9 and TRBJ1-1, with D possibly TRBD1 on 5 matching bases. Germline V lookup: CDR1 SEHNR, CDR2 FQNEAQ (reference sequence). This CDR3 has 14 amino acids. Trimming took 5 bases from V and 5 from J, leaving 15 bases between them. The CDR3 reads CASSPGARGTEAFF. The DNA of the CDR3 is TGTGCCAGCAGCCCCGGGGCGCGGGGTACTGAAGCTTTCTTT.

The genes are TRBV30 and TRBJ2-4; the D gene could be TRBD1 or TRBD2 (5 bases each). V lost 7 bases to trimming and J lost 2 bases, with 12 bases between them. This CDR3 has 13 amino acids. In germline, CDR1 is GTSNPN, CDR2 SVGIG (reference sequence). Here the CDR3 reads CASARGTKNIQYF. CDR3 nucleotides: TGTGCCTCCGCTCGGGGCACCAAAAACATTCAGTACTTC.